This TCR beta chain is from a study of shared clonotypes between healthy human individuals. TCRdb's copy holds only in-frame clones and misses some; the assay was immunoSEQ multiplex PCR. This sample carries some 2,100,000 clones, just over 90% of them seen once, and the ten largest clones take 1.5% to 2%. General study results and limits: A few donors showed sharing of approximately 5% of naive CD4 clonotypes.

This clone was seen a single time. Antigen unknown. From germline, CDR1 is SGDLS and CDR2 YYNGEE. The length of the CDR3 is 17 residues. V gave up 3 bases and J gave up 1 base, with 19 bases separating them. CD45RO-negative, CCR7-selected cells formed the naive CD8 fraction, which excluded terminally differentiated effector memory CD45RA+ cells. The donor cohort consisted entirely of Caucasian adults residing in Nashville, Tennessee. Sequencing was performed on naive CD8+ T cells from PBMCs. The sequence derives from a man between 18 and 35 years old in good health. Some clones in this sample may be carry-over from other donors' samples. This chain connects TRBV9 to TRBJ1-1; possibly TRBD1 for D (6 bases). The CDR3 coding sequence is TGTGCCAGCAGCGAGGTACCCTTGGGGGGCCGGAACACTGAAGCTTTCTTT. This gives the protein CASSEVPLGGRNTEAFF. The variable domain in full, with the rest retrieved from reference TRBV9 and TRBJ1-1, is DSGVTQTPKHLITATGQRVTLRCSPRSGDLSVYWYQQSLDQGLQFLIQYYNGEERAKGNILERFSAQQFPDLHSELNLSSLELGDSALYFCASSEVPLGGRNTEAFFGQGTRLTVV.